This T cell receptor beta chain was sequenced for a study of blood T cell repertoires in COVID-19. Study-wide background: The study drew acute and convalescent COVID-19 samples from the United States, Italy and Spain. Sample material is recorded as cDNA or gDNA derived from T cells, B-cell-depleted T cells, or PBMCs.

Generated by immunoSEQ multiplex PCR, the TCRdb table keeps only in-frame clones and is missing some. The table has roughly 300,000 clones, around 90% seen once. For recovered donors of Cohort 3, there were two negative PCRs, clearance, or symptom resolution. The CDR3 is 15 residues long. V shed 3 bases and J 1 base; nucleotides not matched to a gene: 5. Germline CDR1 and CDR2: SGHRS and YFSETQ. This TCR was recovered from a woman aged 25 to 39 who had recovered from COVID-19. Sequenced: PBMCs or T cells enriched from blood (not recorded which). This chain links TRBV5-1 with TRBJ1-1; 8 bases line up with TRBD1. Here the CDR3 reads CASSSRTGTNTEAFF. CDR3 DNA: TGCGCCAGCAGCTCCCGGACAGGGACGAACACTGAAGCTTTCTTT.